This T cell receptor beta chain was retrieved from a study of shared clonotypes between healthy human individuals. Per the study methods: Sequence data from immunoSEQ were junction-only and lacked quality scores; consequently, filtering differed. Clones were sequenced by immunoSEQ multiplex PCR, and TCRdb holds only the in-frame ones, with some missing. V and J calls and clone size are given by that table; D and trimming were obtained from the DNA. This table has about 2.3 million clones, over 85% appearing once. The CDR3 consists of 12 residues. Trimming removed 9 bases at V and 1 base at J, with 8 bases between. Germline V gene sequence: CDR1 LNHDA, CDR2 SQIVND (reference sequence).

This clonotype was obtained from a man aged 18 to 35 in good health. Some clones in this sample may be carry-over from other donors' samples. The chain uses TRBV19 and TRBJ2-3; unclear D gene. Sequencing was performed on naive CD4+ T cells from PBMCs. Subset: CD45RA+ positively selected. The CDR3 sequence: CASTEGTDTQYF. The CDR3 nucleotides are TGTGCCAGCACCGAGGGCACAGATACGCAGTATTTT.